The 5 T cell receptor beta chains below come from one sample, sequenced in a study of response to subunit inactivated influenza vaccine. Using its own MiXCR run on the RT-PCR reads, TCRdb lists one record per CDR3 protein. Of fewer than 550,000 distinct CDR3 sequences listed, 25% were seen once; the top ten hold approximately 1.9%. Source: CD4+ T cells sorted from PBMCs, taken about 5 days after vaccination. The source of these receptors is a man in his fifties who received an inactivated influenza vaccine.

This clonotype was detected only a few times. Here the CDR3 DNA reads TGCAGTGCTGCAAGATGGGGGGGCTACAATGAGCAGTTCTTC. It translates to CSAARWGGYNEQFF. V gene TRBV20-1 combines with J gene TRBJ2-1; 7 bases fit TRBD2. Trimming took 5 bases from V and 3 from J; bases not matched to a gene: 7. The CDR3 is made up of 14 amino acids. The germline V gene has CDR1 DFQATT and CDR2 SNEGSKA (reference sequence).

The CDR3 reads CASRGEGLSNQPQHF. In DNA form, the CDR3 reads TGTGCCTCCAGGGGAGAGGGACTTAGCAATCAGCCCCAGCATTTT. V is TRBV10-3 and J is TRBJ1-5; D perhaps matches TRBD1 (6 bases). This CDR3 has 15 residues. CDR1 and CDR2 from the germline V gene are ENHRY and SYGVKD. Trimming shortened V by 11 bases and J by 0 bases, and 17 bases separated the two germline ends.

This clonotype appeared many times. The chain joins TRBV12-3 or TRBV12-4 to TRBJ2-7; no reliable D call. The V end was cut by 5 bases, the J end by 2 bases, with 7 bases between. The CDR3 contains 12 residues. DNA of the CDR3: TGTGCCAGCAGTCGACAAGCCTACGAGCAGTACTTC. It encodes CASSRQAYEQYF.

This clonotype was observed a few times. This chain joins TRBV20-1 and TRBJ2-3, with 9 bases matching TRBD2. V shed 2 bases and J 4 bases; nucleotides not matched to a gene: 10. Germline values: CDR1 DFQATT, CDR2 SNEGSKA (reference sequence). The CDR3 runs to 16 residues. CDR3 protein: CSARQPGTSFADTQYF. CDR3 in DNA: TGCAGTGCTAGACAGCCCGGGACTAGCTTTGCAGATACGCAGTATTTT.

The rearrangement links TRBV7-2 to TRBJ2-5; 8 nucleotides align to TRBD2. This CDR3 region has 14 residues. The V gene's germline CDR1 is SGHTA and CDR2 FQGNSA. The junction had 4 bases not matched to a gene; V was cut back by 0 bases and J by 7 bases. CDR3 in amino acids: CASSLAAGEGTQYF. The CDR3 DNA follows: TGTGCCAGCAGCTTAGCAGCGGGAGAAGGGACCCAGTACTTC.